The sequence of this T cell receptor (beta chain) was determined in a study of blood T cell repertoires in COVID-19. Turning to the study itself: There were acute and convalescent COVID-19 samples, and they came from the United States, Italy and Spain. The analysed material was cDNA or gDNA that came from T cells, B-cell-depleted T cells, or PBMCs.

This clone was detected a few times. Per the original methods: Amplification from reference gene primers served as the basis for estimated nucleated cell counts. Sequencing was performed with immunoSEQ multiplex PCR; in TCRdb, only in-frame clones are kept and a portion is missing. That table furnishes V, J and clone size, whereas the DNA furnished D and trimming. The sample includes 100,000 to 150,000 clones, roughly four fifths seen only once; the top ten take roughly 8.6%. In germline, CDR1 is SGDLS, CDR2 YYNGEE. Trimming cost V 0 bases and J 6 bases; bases outside gene matches: 5. The CDR3 is 14 residues long.

This TCR was recovered from a human donor in a cohort sampled during active COVID-19. The sample was peripheral blood. The chain employs TRBV9 and TRBJ2-7; 8 nucleotides align to TRBD1. The CDR3 DNA reads TGTGCCAGCAGCGTAGCCCCGACAGGGGTCGAGCAGTACTTC. Amino acids: CASSVAPTGVEQYF.